These 26 T cell receptor beta chains were sequenced from one sample in a study of human T cells and chemical hapten exposure. A single record per CDR3 protein comes from TCRdb applying MiXCR to the RACE reads. The sample lists approximately 110,000 distinct CDR3 sequences; 9% to 9.5% were seen once. Sample time point: patch test 2, 6 weeks after DPC sensitization. Treatment indicated: therapeutic diphenylcyclopropenone sensitization with weekly scalp DPC. This specimen was whole blood, taken in connection with sensitization to the hapten diphenylcyclopropenone (DPC). These receptors were obtained from a middle-aged woman with alopecia areata. Some clones in this sample may be carry-over from other donors' samples.

This clonotype has a handful of counts. The V and J genes are TRBV7-2 and TRBJ2-3; possibly TRBD1 for D (5 bases). The CDR3 is 16 amino acids. CDR1 is SGHTA, CDR2 FQGNSA, per germline. V lost 3 bases and J lost 1, with 14 bases in between. The CDR3 region is CASSFRGARGTDTQYF. The CDR3 coding sequence is TGTGCCAGCAGCTTTCGTGGGGCCCGTGGCACAGATACGCAGTATTTT.

This clonotype was counted many times. The CDR3 protein is CAWGGPYEQYF. The CDR3 DNA follows: TGTGCCTGGGGGGGTCCCTACGAGCAGTACTTC. The chain employs TRBV2 and TRBJ2-7; TRBD2 matches at 7 bases. V trimming: 11 bases; J trimming: 2 bases; junction bases outside the gene matches: 3. The CDR3 is made up of 11 amino acids. The germline CDR1 and CDR2 sequences are SNHLY and FYNNEI.

The chain joins TRBV2 to TRBJ1-4; TRBD1 is a possible D gene (5 bases). V gave up 6 bases and J gave up 5 bases, with 13 bases separating them. CDR1 SNHLY and CDR2 FYNNEI come from the germline V gene. The CDR3 contains 14 residues. The CDR3 loop reads CASSLTVENEKLFF. The CDR3 nucleotides are TGTGCCAGCAGCCTGACAGTGGAGAATGAAAAACTGTTTTTT.

The chain joins TRBV6-2 or TRBV6-3 to TRBJ2-7; D ambiguous. Germline V CDR1 and CDR2: MNHEY, SVGEGT. The CDR3 loop spans 11 amino acids. The V end lost 6 bases, the J end lost 4 bases, and 7 bases lay between the germline ends. The CDR3 DNA reads as TGTGCCAGCAGCCCACGATACGAGCAGTACTTC. It is translated as CASSPRYEQYF.

The chain carries TRBV6-6 and TRBJ1-2; possible D gene TRBD1, 6 bases. In germline, CDR1 is MNHNY, CDR2 SVGAGI (reference sequence). This CDR3 is 13 amino acids long. V dropped 6 bases and J dropped 4 bases, with 12 bases sitting between them. This CDR3 reads CASSLDSLYGYTF. The CDR3 DNA is TGTGCCAGCAGCCTGGACAGCCTCTATGGCTACACCTTC.

This clonotype was detected a few times. This chain uses TRBV5-1 with TRBJ1-5, with D possibly being TRBD1 (6 bases). Trimming stripped 0 bases from V and 6 bases from J, with 13 bases between. The CDR3 contains 15 residues. Per the germline V gene, CDR1 is SGHRS and CDR2 is YFSETQ. The CDR3 region has the DNA TGCGCCAGCAGCTTGGAGGGGGGAAACGGTCAGCCCCAGCATTTT. This encodes CASSLEGGNGQPQHF.

The sample holds many counts of this clonotype. The genes are TRBV7-9 and TRBJ1-5, with D possibly matching TRBD1 (5 bases). V was clipped by 1 base and J by 2 bases, with 12 bases between them. Germline V lookup: CDR1 SEHNR, CDR2 FQNEAQ (reference sequence). The CDR3 extends over 16 amino acids. CDR3 nucleotides: TGTGCCAGCAGCTTAGTATGGGGAGGGGGCAATCAGCCCCAGCATTTT. Residues: CASSLVWGGGNQPQHF.

In this sample, this clonotype turned up a few times. CDR3 amino acids: CASSLDSSNTEAFF. Written as DNA, the CDR3 is TGTGCCAGCAGCTTAGACAGCTCGAACACTGAAGCTTTCTTT. This rearrangement joins TRBV7-9 to TRBJ1-1; no reliable D call. Per the germline V gene, CDR1 is SEHNR and CDR2 is FQNEAQ (reference sequence). This CDR3 has 14 amino acids. The V and J ends lost 1 base and 1 base respectively, with 7 bases between them.

V gene TRBV4-1 combines with J gene TRBJ1-6; maybe TRBD1 (5 bases). The CDR3 totals 15 residues. V was cut by 5 bases and J by 9 bases, with 17 bases left in between. Germline CDR1 reads MGHRA; CDR2 reads YSYEKL. Written as DNA, the CDR3 is TGCGCCAGCAGCTGGGACGGTGAGGTGGGTTCACCCCTCCACTTT. Its protein is CASSWDGEVGSPLHF.

Many counts were recorded for this clonotype. The chain links TRBV29-1 to TRBJ1-3, with a weak D call TRBD1 (6 bases). The germline CDR1 and CDR2 sequences are SQVTM and ANQGSEA. The V end was cut by 6 bases, the J end by 0 bases, with 12 bases between. CDR3 length: 14 amino acids. The CDR3, as DNA: TGCAGCGTCGGCGACAGGCTCTCTGGAAACACCATATATTTT. It is translated as CSVGDRLSGNTIYF.

This clonotype occurred many times. The chain links TRBV12-2 to TRBJ1-4. TRBV12-2 is a pseudogene. The CDR3 is made up of 18 amino acids. The DNA for the CDR3 is TGTGCAAGTCGCTTAGTGCATAGTAGATGGACGGAGAATGAAAAACTGTTTTTT. It translates to CASRLVHSRWTENEKLFF.

The table lists this clonotype with a few counts. The chain uses TRBV24-1 and TRBJ2-3, with D unresolved. The CDR3 has 14 residues. The V gene's germline CDR1 is KGHDR and CDR2 SFDVKD. Trimming took 9 bases from V and 1 from J, leaving 13 bases between them. The CDR3: CATSAFERTDTQYF. The CDR3 DNA follows: TGTGCCACCTCGGCTTTCGAACGCACAGATACGCAGTATTTT.

In its sample, this clonotype was seen a few times. The J gene is TRBJ1-1, the V gene TRBV5-6; tentative D call: TRBD1 (5 bases). This CDR3 spans 15 amino acids. V lost 0 bases and J 2 bases, leaving 11 bases between the germline ends. Germline V lookup: CDR1 SGHDT, CDR2 YYEEEE. The CDR3: CASSLGWGGNTEAFF. CDR3 DNA sequence: TGTGCCAGCAGCTTGGGTTGGGGCGGAAACACTGAAGCTTTCTTT.

In the case of this clonotype: A much more abundant neighbour one base away suggests this may be a read error. The chain uses TRBV10-3 and TRBJ1-1; D gene uncertain. V lost 7 bases and J lost 1, with 13 bases in between. The CDR3 has 14 amino acids. Per germline, CDR1 ENHRY and CDR2 SYGVKD. The CDR3 nucleotides read TGTGCCATCAAAAAGGTGGTGGCGAACACTGAAGCTTTCTTT. Its translation: CAIKKVVANTEAFF.

This clonotype has a count of ten or more. The CDR3: CASIGGGTSNQPQHF. The DNA for the CDR3 is TGTGCCAGCATCGGTGGCGGCACGAGCAATCAGCCCCAGCATTTT. This chain joins TRBV6-2 or TRBV6-3 and TRBJ1-5; D call uncertain. The CDR3 runs to 15 residues. Germline V gene lookup returns CDR1 MNHEY and CDR2 SVGEGT. The V end was cut by 7 bases, the J end by 1 base, with 14 bases between.

This clonotype was observed a few times. This chain uses TRBV5-1 with TRBJ1-2; a possible D gene is TRBD1 (5 bases). The CDR3 spans 14 residues. Germline lookup yields CDR1 SGHRS and CDR2 YFSETQ. V was clipped by 5 bases and J by 6 bases, with 17 bases between them. In nucleotides, the CDR3 is TGCGCCAGCAGAGCGGTCGGGACCGCACATGGCTACACCTTC. It translates to CASRAVGTAHGYTF.

The rearrangement links TRBV3-1 to TRBJ2-7; no definite D call. From germline, CDR1 is LGHDT and CDR2 YNNKEL (reference sequence). V dropped 0 bases and J dropped 0 bases, with 6 bases sitting between them. The CDR3 loop spans 14 amino acids. CDR3 loop: CASSQDYTSYEQYF. The CDR3 nucleotides are TGTGCCAGCAGCCAAGACTACACCTCCTACGAGCAGTACTTC.

This clonotype was seen only a few times. This rearrangement joins TRBV2 to TRBJ2-2; possibly TRBD1 or TRBD2 for D (6 bases each). The CDR3 has 17 residues. V was cut by 5 bases and J by 6 bases, with 22 bases left in between. CDR1 is SNHLY, CDR2 FYNNEI, per germline. The CDR3 nucleotides are TGTGCCAGCAGTCTCGGGGGCGGATCCGTTAGGGCCGGGGAGCTGTTTTTT. Translating it yields CASSLGGGSVRAGELFF.

This clonotype has a count of ten or more. The CDR3 protein is CASSPELAGVETQYF. The CDR3 nucleotides are TGTGCCAGCAGCCCCGAACTAGCGGGGGTAGAGACCCAGTACTTC. This chain connects TRBV14 to TRBJ2-5; 11 bases line up with TRBD2. The CDR3 totals 15 residues. V lost 4 bases to trimming and J lost 4 bases; unmatched junction nucleotides: 5. From germline, CDR1 is SGHDN and CDR2 FVKESK.

This clonotype was observed many times. The chain is built from TRBV7-9 and TRBJ1-1, with D unclear. The CDR3 covers 11 residues. Germline assignment: CDR1 SEHNR and CDR2 FQNEAQ (reference sequence). Trimming pared 2 bases from V and 7 bases from J, leaving 5 bases between. CDR3 DNA: TGTGCCAGCAGCTTAATCGGTGAAGCTTTCTTT. Its protein product is CASSLIGEAFF.

In this sample, this clonotype turned up many times. The rearrangement joins TRBV12-3 or TRBV12-4 to TRBJ1-2; D not resolved. The length of the CDR3 is 14 residues. V was shortened by 10 bases and J by 4 bases, with 19 bases between the two germline ends. CDR3: CATAQHGSLYGYTF. CDR3 in DNA: TGTGCCACCGCCCAGCACGGCAGCCTCTATGGCTACACCTTC.

This clonotype was detected many times. V usage is TRBV14 and J usage is TRBJ2-1; D might be TRBD1 (6 bases). The ends were cut back, 10 bases at V and 6 bases at J, with 10 bases in the middle. The CDR3 contains 11 residues. Germline V gene lookup returns CDR1 SGHDN and CDR2 FVKESK. The CDR3 DNA follows: TGTGCCACCCTCAGGGGCAATGAGCAGTTCTTC. Its translation is CATLRGNEQFF.

The CDR3 DNA is TGTGCCAGCAGCTTAGCTTCGGGGGTTTCCTACAATGAGCAGTTCTTC. This gives the protein CASSLASGVSYNEQFF. This chain joins TRBV7-2 and TRBJ2-1, with a possible D match to TRBD2 (6 bases). The CDR3 sequence is 16 residues long. Trimming pared 0 bases from V and 1 base from J, leaving 10 bases between. In germline, CDR1 is SGHTA, CDR2 FQGNSA.

This clonotype was found many times. The chain combines TRBV6-6 with TRBJ2-2; 7 bases are a match to TRBD1. The CDR3 runs 13 residues. Germline lookup yields CDR1 MNHNY and CDR2 SVGAGI (reference sequence). The V segment lost 4 bases and the J segment 4 bases; nucleotides outside the gene matches: 0. The CDR3 loop reads CASSWDSTGELFF. The CDR3 DNA is TGTGCCAGCAGTTGGGACAGCACCGGGGAGCTGTTTTTT.

This clonotype was picked up many times. The rearrangement joins TRBV6-5 to TRBJ2-7; a possible D gene is TRBD2 (7 bases). V shed 7 bases and J shed 2 bases, with 18 bases lying between them. CDR1 MNHEY and CDR2 SVGAGI come from the germline V gene. CDR3 length: 15 residues. The CDR3 loop reads CASTRGGVNPYEQYF. Here the CDR3 DNA reads TGTGCCAGCACCCGAGGGGGGGTTAATCCCTACGAGCAGTACTTC.

V and J are TRBV11-2 and TRBJ1-2, with 8 bases fitting TRBD1. V was clipped by 2 bases and J by 6 bases; unmatched bases: 5. This CDR3 has 14 amino acids. The germline V gene has CDR1 SGHAT and CDR2 FQNNGV. CDR3 bases: TGTGCCAGCAGCTTAACCGGACAGGGCCATGGCTACACCTTC. Protein product: CASSLTGQGHGYTF. Filled out from reference TRBV11-2 and TRBJ1-2, the complete variable domain reads EAGVAQSPRYKIIEKRQSVAFWCNPISGHATLYWYQQILGQGPKLLIQFQNNGVVDDSQLPKDRFSAERLKGVDSTLKIQPAKLEDSAVYLCASSLTGQGHGYTFGSGTRLTVV.